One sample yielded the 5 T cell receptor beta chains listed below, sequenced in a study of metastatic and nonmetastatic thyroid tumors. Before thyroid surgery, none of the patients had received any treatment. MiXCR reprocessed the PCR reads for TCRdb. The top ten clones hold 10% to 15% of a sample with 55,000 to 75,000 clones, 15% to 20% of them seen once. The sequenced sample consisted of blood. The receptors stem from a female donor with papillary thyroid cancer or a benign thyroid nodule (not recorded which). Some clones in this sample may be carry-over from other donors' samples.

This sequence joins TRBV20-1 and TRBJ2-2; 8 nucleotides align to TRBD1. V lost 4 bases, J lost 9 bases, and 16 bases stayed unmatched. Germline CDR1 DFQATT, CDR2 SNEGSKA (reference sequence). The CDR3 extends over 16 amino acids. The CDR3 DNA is TGCAGTGCTATGTCAACCGGGACAGGTGTGACCTGGGAGCTGTTTTTT. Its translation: CSAMSTGTGVTWELFF.

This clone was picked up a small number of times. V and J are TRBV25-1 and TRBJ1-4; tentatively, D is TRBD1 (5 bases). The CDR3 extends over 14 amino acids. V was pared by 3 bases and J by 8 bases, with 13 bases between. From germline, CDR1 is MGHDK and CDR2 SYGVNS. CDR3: CASSDAREGEKLFF. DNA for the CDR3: TGTGCCAGCAGTGACGCCAGGGAAGGGGAAAAACTGTTTTTT. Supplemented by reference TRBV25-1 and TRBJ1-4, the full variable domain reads EADIYQTPRYLVIGTGKKITLECSQTMGHDKMYWYQQDPGMELHLIHYSYGVNSTEKGDLSSESTVSRIRTEHFPLTLESARPSHTSQYLCASSDAREGEKLFFGSGTQLSVL.

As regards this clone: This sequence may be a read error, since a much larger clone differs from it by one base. The CDR3 DNA follows: TGTGCCAGCAGCTTAGCGCCCCAGGGATCCTCCGATGAGCAGTTCTTC. Residues: CASSLAPQGSSDEQFF. The rearrangement uses TRBV7-8 and TRBJ2-1, with a tentative D call TRBD1 (5 bases). Germline V gene sequence: CDR1 SGHVS, CDR2 FQNEAQ. This CDR3 has 16 amino acids. The V end was cut by 0 bases, the J end by 8 bases, with 17 bases between.

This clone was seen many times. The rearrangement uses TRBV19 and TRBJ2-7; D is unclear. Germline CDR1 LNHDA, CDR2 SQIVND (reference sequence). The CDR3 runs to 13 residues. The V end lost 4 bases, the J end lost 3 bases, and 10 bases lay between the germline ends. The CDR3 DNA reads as TGTGCCAGTAGTAAAGAGAATAGCTACGAGCAGTACTTC. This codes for CASSKENSYEQYF.

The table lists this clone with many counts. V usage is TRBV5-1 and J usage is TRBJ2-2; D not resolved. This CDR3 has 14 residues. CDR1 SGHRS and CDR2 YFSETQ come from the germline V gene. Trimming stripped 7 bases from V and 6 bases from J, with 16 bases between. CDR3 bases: TGCGCCAGCGGCCCGTACGACATCTCCGGGGAGCTGTTTTTT. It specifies CASGPYDISGELFF.